Detailed here is one T cell receptor beta chain. These data originate in a study of blood T cell repertoires in COVID-19. Study as a whole: Acute and convalescent COVID-19 samples came from the United States, Italy and Spain. PBMCs, B-cell-depleted T cells, or T cells provided the cDNA or gDNA that made up the material.

Source study methods: From reference gene primer amplification, estimates of nucleated cell counts were derived. TCRdb keeps only in-frame clones here, not all; method: immunoSEQ multiplex PCR. The V and J calls and the clone size are those of that table, but D and trimming were determined from the DNA. The table includes 13,000 to 15,000 clones, 75% to 90% detected once. The source of this sequence is a human donor in a cohort sampled during active COVID-19. Specimen: peripheral blood.

The CDR3 nucleotides are TGTGCCAGCTCTAGGGGGCGTGAAAAACTGTTTTTT. Protein: CASSRGREKLFF. This rearrangement joins TRBV2 to TRBJ1-4; 7 bases fit TRBD1. The CDR3 sequence is 12 residues long. The germline CDR1 and CDR2 sequences are SNHLY and FYNNEI. The V gene end was trimmed by 8 bases and the J gene end by 7 bases; junction bases not matched to a gene: 4. Together with reference TRBV2 and TRBJ1-4, the CDR3 gives the full variable domain: EPEVTQTPSHQVTQMGQEVILRCVPISNHLYFYWYRQILGQKVEFLVSFYNNEISEKSEIFDDQFSVERPDGSNFTLKIRSTKLEDSAMYFCASSRGREKLFFGSGTQLSVL.